This T cell receptor beta chain was observed in a study of Ad26.COV2.S vaccination and SARS-CoV-2 variants. Study at large: Into the muscle, Ad26.COV2.S was dosed once or twice, 56 days apart.

Germline lookup yields CDR1 MNHEY and CDR2 SMNVEV (reference sequence). The J segment lost 4 bases and the V segment lost 4 bases, leaving 9 bases of the junction unmatched. The CDR3 length is 16 residues. Regarding this clone: What it recognizes is unknown.

Clones were sequenced by immunoSEQ multiplex PCR, and TCRdb holds only the in-frame ones, with some missing. The table records about 680,000 clones, around 89% of them present only once. Treatment in this sample: roughly 20 received Ad26.COV2.S at low or high dose, single or two shots; a few received placebo; per-sample allocation not given. Sampling was done on day 63 after the first vaccine or placebo injection. Study-level findings and limits: Possible underestimation of total T cell responses by the TCR breadth and depth analyses was noted.

This material consisted of peripheral blood, taken in a trial of Ad26.COV2.S vaccine versus placebo. The clonotype was recovered from a person between 18 and 60 years old who received the Ad26.COV2.S COVID-19 vaccine or a placebo. The genes are TRBV27 and TRBJ2-7, with 11 nucleotides matching TRBD2. The CDR3 DNA is TGTGCCAGCAGTTCTAGCGGGGGGCGTCGGTCGTACGAGCAGTACTTC. It specifies CASSSSGGRRSYEQYF.